This entry describes one TCR beta chain. This specimen belongs to a study of blood T cell repertoires in COVID-19. Overall study context: Samples taken during acute and convalescent COVID-19 were collected in the United States, Italy and Spain. Nucleic acid was either cDNA or gDNA, and it came from T cells, B-cell-depleted T cells, or PBMCs.

In the original workflow: Reference gene primer amplification in the assay estimated nucleated cell counts. Clones were read by immunoSEQ multiplex PCR, and TCRdb kept only the in-frame ones, dropping some. D and trimming come from the DNA, and the V and J calls and clone size come from that table. The sample contains 80,000 to 95,000 clones, roughly 80% of which appear only once. From germline, CDR1 is SGHAT and CDR2 FQNNGV. The CDR3 has 13 amino acids. Trimming took 2 bases from V and 6 from J, leaving 11 bases between them. The sequence was obtained from a man older than 75 with active or convalescent COVID-19. This chain connects TRBV11-2 to TRBJ2-7, with TRBD1 as a possible D gene (7 bases). The sequencing sample was made of peripheral blood. CDR3: CASSLNRGGEQYF. CDR3 DNA sequence: TGTGCCAGCAGCTTAAACAGGGGAGGCGAGCAGTACTTC.